This TCR beta chain came from a study of glioma-infiltrating T cells. Study-level points and caveats: Gliomas, especially low-grade, showed above-expected tissue-blood divergence; non-neoplastic patients showed below. Very few CDR3 sequences were shared between tissue and blood.

After removal of 1 base from V and 6 bases from J, the junction contained 6 bases not matched to a gene. Germline V gene sequence: CDR1 SGHTA, CDR2 FQGNSA. CDR3 length: 16 residues. TCR alpha and beta CDR3 regions were amplified from RNA using iRepertoire nested multiplex PCR. For one-step reverse transcription and amplification, 100-400 ng of tissue mRNA or PBMC total RNA was used. TCRdb re-derived calls from the multiplex PCR reads in MiXCR, one entry per CDR3 protein. The data hold about 94,000 distinct CDR3 sequences, with 20% to 25% observed a single time. In its sample, this clonotype was seen a few times. As yet, its antigen is unknown.

This chain connects TRBV7-2 to TRBJ2-1, with TRBD1 identical over 10 bases. This sequence originates from a human donor with low-grade glioma or glioblastoma, undergoing nonglioma brain surgery, or in good health (not recorded which). Sequences were obtained from glioma tissue, nonneoplastic brain tissue, or PBMCs (not recorded which). CDR3 protein: CASSLVGTGVVNEQFF. For the CDR3, the DNA is TGTGCCAGCAGCTTAGTCGGGACAGGGGTTGTCAATGAGCAGTTCTTC.